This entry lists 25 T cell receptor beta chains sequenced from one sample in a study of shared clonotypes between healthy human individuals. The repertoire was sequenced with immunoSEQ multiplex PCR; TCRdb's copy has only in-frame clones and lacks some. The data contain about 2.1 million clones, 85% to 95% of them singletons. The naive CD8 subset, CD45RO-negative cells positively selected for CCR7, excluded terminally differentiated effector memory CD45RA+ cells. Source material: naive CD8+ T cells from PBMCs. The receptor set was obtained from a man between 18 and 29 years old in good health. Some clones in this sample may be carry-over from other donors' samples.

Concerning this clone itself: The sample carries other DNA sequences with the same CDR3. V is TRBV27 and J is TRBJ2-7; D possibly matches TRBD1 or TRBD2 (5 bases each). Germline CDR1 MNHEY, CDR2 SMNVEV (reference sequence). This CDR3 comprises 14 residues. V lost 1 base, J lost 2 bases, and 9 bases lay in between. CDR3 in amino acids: CASSLFGTTYEQYF. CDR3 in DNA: TGTGCCAGCAGTTTATTTGGGACCACCTACGAGCAGTACTTC.

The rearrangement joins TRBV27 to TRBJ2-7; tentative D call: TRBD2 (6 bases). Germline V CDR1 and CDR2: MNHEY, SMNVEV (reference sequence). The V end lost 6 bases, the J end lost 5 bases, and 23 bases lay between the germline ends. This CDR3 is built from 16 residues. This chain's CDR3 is CASRPQPGTSLNEQYF. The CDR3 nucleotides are TGTGCCAGCAGGCCACAACCCGGGACTTCTCTTAACGAGCAGTACTTC.

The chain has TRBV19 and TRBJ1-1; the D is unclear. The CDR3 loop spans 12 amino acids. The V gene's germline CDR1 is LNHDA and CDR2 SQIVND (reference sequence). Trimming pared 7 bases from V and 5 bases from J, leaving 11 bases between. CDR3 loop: CASKAGLTEAFF. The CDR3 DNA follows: TGTGCCAGTAAGGCAGGATTAACTGAAGCTTTCTTT.

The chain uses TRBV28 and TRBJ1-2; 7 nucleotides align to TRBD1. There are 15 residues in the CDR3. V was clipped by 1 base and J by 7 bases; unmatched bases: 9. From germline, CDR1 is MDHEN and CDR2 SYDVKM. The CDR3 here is CASSLLAEGAGGYTF. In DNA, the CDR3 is TGTGCCAGCAGTTTATTGGCCGAGGGGGCGGGTGGCTACACCTTC.

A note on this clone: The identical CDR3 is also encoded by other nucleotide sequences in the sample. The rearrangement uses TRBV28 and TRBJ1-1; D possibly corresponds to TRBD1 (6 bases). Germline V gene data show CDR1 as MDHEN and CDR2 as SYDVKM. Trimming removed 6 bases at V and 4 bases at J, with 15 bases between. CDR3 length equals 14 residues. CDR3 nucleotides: TGTGCCAGCAGCTCAGGGCAGGGGTCCACTGAAGCTTTCTTT. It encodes CASSSGQGSTEAFF.

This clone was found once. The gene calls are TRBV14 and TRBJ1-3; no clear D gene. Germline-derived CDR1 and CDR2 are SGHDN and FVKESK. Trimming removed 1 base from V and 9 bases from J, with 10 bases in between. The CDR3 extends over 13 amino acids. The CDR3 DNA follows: TGTGCCAGCAGCCAAGTGAACGGCGGCACCATATATTTT. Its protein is CASSQVNGGTIYF.

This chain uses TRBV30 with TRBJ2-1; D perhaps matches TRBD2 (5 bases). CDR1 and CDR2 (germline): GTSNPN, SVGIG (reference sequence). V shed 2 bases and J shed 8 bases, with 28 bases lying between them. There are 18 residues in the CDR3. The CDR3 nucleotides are TGTGCCTGGAGTTTCGACGCGAGGGATCCTCCCCCATTCGATGAGCAGTTCTTC. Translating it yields CAWSFDARDPPPFDEQFF.

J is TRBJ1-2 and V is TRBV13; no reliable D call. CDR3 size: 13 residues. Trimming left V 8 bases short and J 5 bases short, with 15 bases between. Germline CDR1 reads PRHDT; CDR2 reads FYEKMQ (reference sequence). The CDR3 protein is CASEPAEQYGYTF. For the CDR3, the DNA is TGTGCCAGCGAACCGGCTGAGCAGTATGGCTACACCTTC.

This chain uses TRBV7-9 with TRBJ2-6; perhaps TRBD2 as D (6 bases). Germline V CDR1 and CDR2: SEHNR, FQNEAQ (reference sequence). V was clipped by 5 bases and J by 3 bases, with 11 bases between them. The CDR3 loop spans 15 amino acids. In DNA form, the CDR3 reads TGTGCCAGCAGCGCGGGGATGGGTGGGGCCAACGTCCTGACTTTC. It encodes CASSAGMGGANVLTF.

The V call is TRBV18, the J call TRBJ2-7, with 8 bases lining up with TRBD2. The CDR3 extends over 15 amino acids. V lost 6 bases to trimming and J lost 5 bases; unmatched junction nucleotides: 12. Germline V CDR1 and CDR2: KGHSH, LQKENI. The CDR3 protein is CASSPAGATGDEQYF. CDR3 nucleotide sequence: TGTGCCAGCTCGCCAGCGGGAGCAACCGGCGACGAGCAGTACTTC.

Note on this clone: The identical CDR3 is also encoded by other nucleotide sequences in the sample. The CDR3 coding sequence is TGTGCCAGCAGTTTCCAGGGTAGTAATCAGCCCCAGCATTTT. It specifies CASSFQGSNQPQHF. This chain joins TRBV27 and TRBJ1-5; D might be TRBD1 (5 bases). Trimming stripped 3 bases from V and 4 bases from J, with 10 bases between. The CDR3 runs to 14 residues. Germline CDR1 MNHEY, CDR2 SMNVEV (reference sequence).

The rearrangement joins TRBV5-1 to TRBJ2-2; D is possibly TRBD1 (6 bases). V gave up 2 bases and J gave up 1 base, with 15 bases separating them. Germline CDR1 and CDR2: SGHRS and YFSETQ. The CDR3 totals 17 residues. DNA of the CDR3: TGCGCCAGCAGCTTAACCGAAACAGGGTTGAACACCGGGGAGCTGTTTTTT. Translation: CASSLTETGLNTGELFF.

The CDR3 DNA sequence: TGTGCCAGCAGCTTTAGCGTTAACACAGATACGCAGTATTTT. Its translation is CASSFSVNTDTQYF. V gene TRBV7-9 combines with J gene TRBJ2-3; D is perhaps TRBD2 (5 bases). Germline assignment: CDR1 SEHNR and CDR2 FQNEAQ (reference sequence). CDR3 length: 14 residues. V lost 3 bases, J lost 2 bases, and 9 bases lay in between.

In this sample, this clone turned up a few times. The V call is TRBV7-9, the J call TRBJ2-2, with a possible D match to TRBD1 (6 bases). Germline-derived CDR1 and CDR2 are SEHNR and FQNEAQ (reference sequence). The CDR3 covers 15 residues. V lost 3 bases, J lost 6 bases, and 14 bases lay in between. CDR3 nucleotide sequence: TGTGCCAGCAGCTTGGAGGACAGTGTAGCCGGGGAGCTGTTTTTT. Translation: CASSLEDSVAGELFF.

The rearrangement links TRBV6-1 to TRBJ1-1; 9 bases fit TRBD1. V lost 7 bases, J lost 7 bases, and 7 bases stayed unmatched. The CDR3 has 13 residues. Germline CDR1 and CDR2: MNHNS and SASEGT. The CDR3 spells CASKKDRGYEAFF. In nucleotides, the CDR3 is TGTGCCAGCAAGAAGGACAGGGGCTATGAAGCTTTCTTT.

The CDR3 region is CASSLGTGVGEQYF. For the CDR3, the DNA is TGCGCCAGCAGCTTGGGGACAGGGGTCGGCGAGCAGTACTTC. This chain joins TRBV5-1 and TRBJ2-7, with TRBD1 identical over 9 bases. CDR3 length: 14 amino acids. V shed 0 bases, J shed 6 bases, and the junction held 4 bases outside the gene matches. Per germline, CDR1 SGHRS and CDR2 YFSETQ.

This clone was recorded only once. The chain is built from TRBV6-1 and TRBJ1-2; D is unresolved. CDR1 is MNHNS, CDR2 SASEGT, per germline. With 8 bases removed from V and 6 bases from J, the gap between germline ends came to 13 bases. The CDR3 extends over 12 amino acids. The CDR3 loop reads CASGRTRHGYTF. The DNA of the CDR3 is TGTGCCAGCGGTCGGACTCGTCATGGCTACACCTTC.

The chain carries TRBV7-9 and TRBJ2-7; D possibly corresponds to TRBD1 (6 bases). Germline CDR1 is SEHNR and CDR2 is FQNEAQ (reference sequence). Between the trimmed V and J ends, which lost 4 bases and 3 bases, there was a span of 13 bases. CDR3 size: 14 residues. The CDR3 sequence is CASSSTGGDYEQYF. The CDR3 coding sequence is TGTGCCAGCAGCTCGACAGGTGGTGACTACGAGCAGTACTTC.

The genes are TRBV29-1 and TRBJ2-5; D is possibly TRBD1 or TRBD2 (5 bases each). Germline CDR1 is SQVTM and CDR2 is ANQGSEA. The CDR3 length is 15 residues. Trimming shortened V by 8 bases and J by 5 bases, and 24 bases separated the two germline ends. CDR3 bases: TGCAGCACCCGCGCCGGACAAGCAAGAGGGGAGACCCAGTACTTC. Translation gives CSTRAGQARGETQYF.

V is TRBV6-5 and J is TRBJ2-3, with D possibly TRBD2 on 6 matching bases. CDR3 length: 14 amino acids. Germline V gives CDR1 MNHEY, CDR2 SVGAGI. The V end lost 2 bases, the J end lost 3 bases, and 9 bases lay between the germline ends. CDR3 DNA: TGTGCCAGCAGTTACGGACTACAAACAGATACGCAGTATTTT. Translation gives CASSYGLQTDTQYF.

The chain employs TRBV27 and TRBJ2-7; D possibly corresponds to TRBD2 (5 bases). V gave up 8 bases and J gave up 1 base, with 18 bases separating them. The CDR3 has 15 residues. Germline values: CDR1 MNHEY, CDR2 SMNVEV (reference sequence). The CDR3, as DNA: TGTGCCAGCCGTACCCGGGCCGGGGAATCCTACGAGCAGTACTTC. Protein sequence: CASRTRAGESYEQYF.

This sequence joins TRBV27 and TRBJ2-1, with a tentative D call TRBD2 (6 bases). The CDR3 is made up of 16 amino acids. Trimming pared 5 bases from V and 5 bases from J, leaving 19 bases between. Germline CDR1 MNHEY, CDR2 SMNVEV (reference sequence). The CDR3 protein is CASSIQTGTLNNEQFF. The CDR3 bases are TGTGCCAGCAGTATCCAGACCGGGACTCTAAACAATGAGCAGTTCTTC.

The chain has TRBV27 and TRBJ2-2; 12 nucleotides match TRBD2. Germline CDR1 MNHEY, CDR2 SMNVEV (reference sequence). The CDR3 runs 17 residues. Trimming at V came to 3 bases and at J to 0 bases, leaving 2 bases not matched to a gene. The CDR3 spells CASSLGLAGSNTGELFF. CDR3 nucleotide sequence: TGTGCCAGCAGTTTGGGACTAGCGGGTTCGAACACCGGGGAGCTGTTTTTT.

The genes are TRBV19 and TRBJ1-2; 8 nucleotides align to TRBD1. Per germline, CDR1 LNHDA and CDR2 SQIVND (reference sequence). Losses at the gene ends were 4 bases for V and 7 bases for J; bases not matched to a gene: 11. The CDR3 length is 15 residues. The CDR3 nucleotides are TGTGCCAGTAGTACACGGACAGGGAGTCTCCCTGGCTACACCTTC. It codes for CASSTRTGSLPGYTF.

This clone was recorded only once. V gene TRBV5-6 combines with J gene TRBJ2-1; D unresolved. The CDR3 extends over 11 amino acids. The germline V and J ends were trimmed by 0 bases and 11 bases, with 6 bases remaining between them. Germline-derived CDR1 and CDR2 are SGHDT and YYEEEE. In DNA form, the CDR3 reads TGTGCCAGCAGCTTGGCAAAGCAGCAGTTCTTC. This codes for CASSLAKQQFF.